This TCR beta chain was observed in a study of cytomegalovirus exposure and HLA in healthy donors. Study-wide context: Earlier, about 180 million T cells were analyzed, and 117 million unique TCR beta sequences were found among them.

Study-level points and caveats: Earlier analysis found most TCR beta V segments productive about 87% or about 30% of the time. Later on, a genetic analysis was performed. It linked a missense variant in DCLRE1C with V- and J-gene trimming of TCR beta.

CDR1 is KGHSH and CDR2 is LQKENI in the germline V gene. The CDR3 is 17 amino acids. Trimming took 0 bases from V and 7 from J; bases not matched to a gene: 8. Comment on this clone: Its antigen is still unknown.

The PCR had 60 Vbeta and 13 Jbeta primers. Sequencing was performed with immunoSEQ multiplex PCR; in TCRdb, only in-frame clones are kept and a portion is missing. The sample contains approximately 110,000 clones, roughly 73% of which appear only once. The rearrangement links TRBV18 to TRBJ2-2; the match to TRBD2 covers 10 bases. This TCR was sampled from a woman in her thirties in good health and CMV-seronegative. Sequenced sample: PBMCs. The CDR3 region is CASSPPILAGAIGELFF. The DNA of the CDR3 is TGTGCCAGCTCACCACCGATCCTAGCGGGAGCGATCGGGGAGCTGTTTTTT.